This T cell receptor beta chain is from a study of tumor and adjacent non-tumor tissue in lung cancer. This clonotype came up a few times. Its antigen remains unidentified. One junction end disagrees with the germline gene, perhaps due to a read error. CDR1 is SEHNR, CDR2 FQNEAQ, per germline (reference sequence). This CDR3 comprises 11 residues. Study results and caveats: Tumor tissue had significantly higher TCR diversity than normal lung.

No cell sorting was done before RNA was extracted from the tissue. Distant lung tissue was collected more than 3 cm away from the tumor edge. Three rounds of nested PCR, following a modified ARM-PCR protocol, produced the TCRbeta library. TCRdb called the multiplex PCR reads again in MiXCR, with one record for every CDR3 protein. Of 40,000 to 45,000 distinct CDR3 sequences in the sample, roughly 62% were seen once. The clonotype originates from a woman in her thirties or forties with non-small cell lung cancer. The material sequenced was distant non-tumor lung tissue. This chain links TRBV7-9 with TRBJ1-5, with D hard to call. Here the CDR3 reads CVSSLSGPQHF. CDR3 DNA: TGTGTCAGCAGCTTAAGTGGGCCCCAGCATTTT.